The 10 T cell receptor beta chains presented below share a single source sample, sequenced in a study of glioma-infiltrating T cells. Using RNA template, CDR3s of TCR alpha and beta were amplified with iRepertoire arm-PCR. In TCRdb, the multiplex PCR reads were re-called with MiXCR into one record per CDR3 protein. The sample lists under 150,000 distinct CDR3 sequences; 24% were seen once. Sequencing was performed on glioma tissue, nonneoplastic brain tissue, or PBMCs (not recorded which). Every receptor here comes from a human donor with low-grade glioma or glioblastoma, undergoing nonglioma brain surgery, or in good health (not recorded which).

The V gene is TRBV3-1, the J gene TRBJ2-3; no clear D gene. Germline V gene sequence: CDR1 LGHDT, CDR2 YNNKEL (reference sequence). The CDR3 runs to 13 residues. V lost 3 bases, J lost 5 bases, and 9 bases lay in between. CDR3 nucleotides: TGTGCCAGCAGCCACCTTGCCGAAGATACGCAGTATTTT. This translates into CASSHLAEDTQYF.

This clonotype has just a few counts. V usage is TRBV28 and J usage is TRBJ1-6; no clear D gene. The CDR3 loop spans 12 amino acids. The germline V gene has CDR1 MDHEN and CDR2 SYDVKM. Trimming removed 11 bases at V and 7 bases at J, with 12 bases between. CDR3: CARAVINSPLHF. The DNA for the CDR3 is TGTGCCCGGGCCGTCATAAATTCACCCCTCCACTTT.

J is TRBJ2-7 and V is TRBV27, with 10 bases identical to TRBD2. CDR1 MNHEY and CDR2 SMNVEV come from the germline V gene (reference sequence). The CDR3 sequence is 17 residues long. The CDR3 reads CASSEWGLARSSYEQCV. Here the CDR3 DNA reads TGTGCCAGCAGTGAGTGGGGACTAGCGAGGAGCTCCTACGAGCAGTGCGTC.

The chain recombines TRBV7-2 with TRBJ1-1; 10 nucleotides align to TRBD1. Losses at the gene ends were 5 bases for V and 2 bases for J; bases not matched to a gene: 5. This CDR3 has 15 amino acids. Germline CDR1 reads SGHTA; CDR2 reads FQGNSA. The CDR3 sequence: CASSPQTGGNTEAFF. The CDR3 region has the DNA TGTGCCAGCAGCCCGCAGACAGGGGGCAACACTGAAGCTTTCTTT. The whole variable domain, remainder taken from reference TRBV7-2 and TRBJ1-1, is GAGVSQSPSNKVTEKGKDVELRCDPISGHTALYWYRQSLGQGLEFLIYFQGNSAPDKSGLPSDRFSAERTGGSVSTLTIQRTQQEDSAVYLCASSPQTGGNTEAFFGQGTRLTVV.

This clonotype has ten or more counts. This CDR3 is CSAYGTDNEQFF. As DNA, the CDR3 is TGCAGTGCATACGGGACAGACAATGAGCAGTTCTTC. The V and J genes are TRBV20-1 and TRBJ2-1; 7 positions agree with TRBD1. Germline lookup yields CDR1 DFQATT and CDR2 SNEGSKA (reference sequence). V was pared by 6 bases and J by 5 bases, with 4 bases of the junction left unmatched. This CDR3 is 12 amino acids long.

CDR3: CASSQGTSGGAPYNEQFF. Here the CDR3 DNA reads TGCGCCAGCAGCCAAGGGACTAGCGGGGGGGCACCCTACAATGAGCAGTTCTTC. The chain carries TRBV4-1 and TRBJ2-1, with 15 positions matching TRBD2. Germline lookup yields CDR1 MGHRA and CDR2 YSYEKL. CDR3 length: 18 amino acids. V was clipped by 1 base and J by 2 bases; unmatched bases: 3.

This clonotype turned up a few times. This chain connects TRBV6-6 to TRBJ2-5, with 7 nucleotides matching TRBD2. The V segment lost 2 bases and the J segment 5 bases; nucleotides outside the gene matches: 14. The CDR3 has 17 residues. CDR1 is MNHNY, CDR2 SVGAGI, per germline (reference sequence). CDR3 loop: CASSYDPLTGRKETQYF. CDR3 bases: TGTGCCAGCAGTTACGATCCGCTAACCGGGAGGAAGGAGACCCAGTACTTC.

This clonotype was counted between two and nine times. V and J are TRBV14 and TRBJ2-7; D perhaps matches TRBD1 (6 bases). Between the trimmed V and J ends, which lost 4 bases and 5 bases, there was a span of 18 bases. The germline V gene encodes CDR1 SGHDN and CDR2 FVKESK. This CDR3 contains 15 residues. The CDR3 sequence: CASSPDPQGWNEQYV. The CDR3 region has the DNA TGTGCCAGCAGCCCCGATCCCCAGGGGTGGAACGAGCAGTACGTC.

This clonotype was detected many times. The genes are TRBV7-2 and TRBJ1-2; D remains unclear. This CDR3 has 13 residues. From germline, CDR1 is SGHTA and CDR2 FQGNSA. Trimming took off 1 base at V and 6 bases at J, with 9 bases between the two ends. CDR3 in amino acids: CASSLGAQHGYTF. CDR3 nucleotides: TGTGCCAGCAGCTTAGGCGCACAACATGGCTACACCTTC.

The J gene is TRBJ1-3, the V gene TRBV7-8; D unresolved. Trimming took off 0 bases at V and 4 bases at J, with 7 bases between the two ends. This CDR3 region has 14 residues. Germline V lookup: CDR1 SGHVS, CDR2 FQNEAQ. In DNA form, the CDR3 reads TGTGCCAGCAGCTTAGCAGGTTTCGGAAACACCATATATTTT. Protein: CASSLAGFGNTIYF.